A single sample is the source of the 25 T cell receptor beta chains below, sequenced in a study of T and B cells in COVID-19 patients. Multiplex PCR with BIOMED2 TRB-A/B primer pools amplified TRB rearrangements. TCRdb reanalysed the multiplex PCR reads using MiXCR and keeps one entry per CDR3 protein. The sample contains about 15,000 distinct CDR3 sequences, about 29% of which appear only once. Each TRB amplification used about 220-500 ng of genomic DNA from blood. Sequenced: blood. The receptors here all came from a human donor who had recovered from COVID-19.

The rearrangement joins TRBV7-9 to TRBJ1-1, with 9 bases identical to TRBD1. The J segment lost 1 base and the V segment lost 0 bases, leaving 3 bases of the junction unmatched. Per the germline V gene, CDR1 is SEHNR and CDR2 is FQNEAQ (reference sequence). The CDR3 covers 16 residues. The CDR3 loop is CASSLAPGQGNTEAFF. In DNA form, the CDR3 reads TGTGCCAGCAGCTTAGCGCCGGGACAGGGGAACACTGAAGCTTTCTTT.

Relative to its sample, this clonotype is medium-sized. The V call is TRBV29-1, the J call TRBJ2-5; D gene uncertain. V dropped 6 bases and J dropped 4 bases, with 12 bases sitting between them. The CDR3 loop spans 12 amino acids. CDR1 is SQVTM, CDR2 ANQGSEA, per germline. The CDR3 is CSVIGKGETQYF. The CDR3 coding sequence is TGCAGCGTCATAGGGAAAGGAGAGACCCAGTACTTC.

This sequence joins TRBV5-6 and TRBJ2-7, with 9 nucleotides matching TRBD1. V was clipped by 3 bases and J by 3 bases; unmatched bases: 10. Germline assignment: CDR1 SGHDT and CDR2 YYEEEE. The CDR3 is 16 amino acids. DNA for the CDR3: TGTGCCAGCAGCTGGGGCGGGGGACAGGGACTCTACGAGCAGTACTTC. Amino acids: CASSWGGGQGLYEQYF.

This clonotype was observed a handful of times. This sequence joins TRBV27 and TRBJ2-7; TRBD1 aligns across 7 bases. Trimming removed 2 bases from V and 2 bases from J; junction bases left unmatched: 6. CDR1 and CDR2 (germline): MNHEY, SMNVEV (reference sequence). The CDR3 extends over 15 amino acids. The CDR3 region has the DNA TGTGCCAGCAGTTTAAACAGACAGGGCCCCTACGAGCAGTACTTC. Amino acids: CASSLNRQGPYEQYF.

This clonotype was detected only a few times. CDR3 residues: CATSRDFRVIRAASEAFF. The CDR3 coding sequence is TGTGCCACCAGCAGAGATTTTCGGGTCATCAGGGCAGCGAGTGAAGCTTTCTTT. This chain connects TRBV15 to TRBJ1-1; tentatively, D is TRBD1 (5 bases). Per germline, CDR1 LNHNV and CDR2 YYDKDF (reference sequence). The V end was cut by 0 bases, the J end by 7 bases, with 24 bases between. This CDR3 region has 18 residues.

This clonotype was detected only a few times. The chain combines TRBV19 with TRBJ1-5, with TRBD1 matching over 10 bases. J gave up 2 bases and V 6 bases, and 22 bases lay outside the gene matches. Per germline, CDR1 LNHDA and CDR2 SQIVND (reference sequence). The CDR3 is made up of 21 amino acids. The CDR3 DNA reads as TGTGCCAGTAGCAACCCTCAGCCGGGACAGGGGTATATTGTTGGCAATCAGCCCCAGCATTTT. Protein product: CASSNPQPGQGYIVGNQPQHF.

This clonotype was detected a few times. CDR3 sequence reads: CASSNRVVNQPQHF. Here the CDR3 DNA reads TGTGCCAGCTCTAACAGGGTTGTGAATCAGCCCCAGCATTTT. This rearrangement joins TRBV19 to TRBJ1-5; TRBD1 might be the D (6 bases). The germline gives CDR1 LNHDA, CDR2 SQIVND (reference sequence). The CDR3 extends over 14 amino acids. Trimming pared 9 bases from V and 4 bases from J, leaving 16 bases between.

V usage is TRBV19 and J usage is TRBJ1-1; 7 bases fit TRBD1. The V and J ends lost 6 bases and 11 bases, in that order; junction bases with no gene match: 18. Germline lookup yields CDR1 LNHDA and CDR2 SQIVND (reference sequence). The CDR3 runs 15 residues. CDR3 nucleotides: TGTGCCAGTAGCACCTGGGGGACATTCCAGGGGGGGGCTTTCTTT. Protein product: CASSTWGTFQGGAFF.

V and J are TRBV4-3 and TRBJ1-4, with TRBD1 as a possible D gene (5 bases). Per the germline V gene, CDR1 is LGHNA and CDR2 is YSLEER. This CDR3 spans 15 amino acids. Trimming shortened V by 0 bases and J by 4 bases, and 9 bases separated the two germline ends. CDR3 nucleotide sequence: TGCGCCAGCAGCCAAGACGGGACGGATAATGAAAAACTGTTTTTT. It is translated as CASSQDGTDNEKLFF.

The J gene is TRBJ2-7, the V gene TRBV27; TRBD2 matches 11 bases. The junction had 5 bases not matched to a gene; V was cut back by 4 bases and J by 0 bases. Per germline, CDR1 MNHEY and CDR2 SMNVEV (reference sequence). The CDR3 totals 16 residues. This CDR3 is CASSSTTSGSSYEQYF. In DNA, the CDR3 is TGTGCCAGCAGTTCAACCACTAGCGGGAGCTCCTACGAGCAGTACTTC.

V usage is TRBV10-3 and J usage is TRBJ2-4; D unresolved. The length of the CDR3 is 16 residues. V was pared by 5 bases and J by 5 bases, with 19 bases between. In germline, CDR1 is ENHRY, CDR2 SYGVKD. Here the CDR3 reads CAISPFGPARENIQYF. Written as DNA, the CDR3 is TGTGCCATCAGTCCTTTCGGGCCTGCAAGAGAAAACATTCAGTACTTC.

In its sample, this clonotype was seen a few times. The chain couples TRBV6-1 to TRBJ2-7; 7 bases align to TRBD2. V gave up 7 bases and J gave up 2 bases; unmatched junction bases: 8. The CDR3 totals 14 residues. Germline V gene data show CDR1 as MNHNS and CDR2 as SASEGT. The CDR3 here is CASMGQAGAYEQYF. DNA for the CDR3: TGTGCCAGCATGGGCCAGGCGGGAGCCTACGAGCAGTACTTC.

This clonotype was counted between two and nine times. The chain is built from TRBV5-4 and TRBJ1-2, with a possible D match to TRBD1 (5 bases). This CDR3 region has 13 residues. V lost 6 bases and J lost 3, with 12 bases in between. Germline V CDR1 and CDR2: SGHNT, YYREEE (reference sequence). CDR3 in DNA: TGTGCCAGCAATCCCACGGGGGACTATGGCTACACCTTC. Encoded protein: CASNPTGDYGYTF.

By share of the sample, this clonotype is medium-sized. V and J are TRBV11-3 and TRBJ1-4; D is uncertain. V lost 0 bases, J lost 0 bases, and 8 bases lay in between. The CDR3 spans 16 residues. Germline V gene lookup returns CDR1 SGHNT and CDR2 YENEEA. CDR3 nucleotide sequence: TGTGCCAGCAGCTTAGATGCGGCTGCAACTAATGAAAAACTGTTTTTT. Translated, it gives CASSLDAAATNEKLFF.

This sequence joins TRBV10-3 and TRBJ2-2; D is possibly TRBD2 (5 bases). Trimming stripped 7 bases from V and 5 bases from J, with 14 bases between. This CDR3 is built from 14 residues. Germline loops: CDR1 ENHRY, CDR2 SYGVKD. The CDR3 coding sequence is TGTGCCATCACCGAGAGAGCGGATACCGGGGAGCTGTTTTTT. Its translation is CAITERADTGELFF.

The rearrangement uses TRBV10-3 and TRBJ2-3; the D is unclear. Trimming shortened V by 10 bases and J by 0 bases, and 11 bases separated the two germline ends. The CDR3 contains 13 residues. Germline loops: CDR1 ENHRY, CDR2 SYGVKD. The CDR3 spells CATYYRSTDTQYF. CDR3 coding DNA: TGTGCCACCTATTATCGCAGCACAGATACGCAGTATTTT.

This clonotype was seen a handful of times. The chain is built from TRBV5-6 and TRBJ2-7, with D possibly matching TRBD1 (7 bases). Per germline, CDR1 SGHDT and CDR2 YYEEEE. The CDR3 length is 14 residues. V was trimmed by 1 base and J by 4 bases, leaving 12 bases between them. The CDR3 is CASSLSAGGYEQYF. The CDR3 DNA reads TGTGCCAGCAGCTTGTCGGCAGGGGGGTACGAGCAGTACTTC. The whole variable domain, remainder taken from reference TRBV5-6 and TRBJ2-7, is DAGVTQSPTHLIKTRGQQVTLRCSPKSGHDTVSWYQQALGQGPQFIFQYYEEEERQRGNFPDRFSGHQFPNYSSELNVNALLLGDSALYLCASSLSAGGYEQYFGPGTRLTVT.

By share, this clonotype counts as medium-sized. CDR3 residues: CASSISTIGTYEQYF. The DNA for the CDR3 is TGTGCCAGTAGTATTAGTACCATTGGAACCTACGAGCAGTACTTC. The V and J genes are TRBV19 and TRBJ2-7; D remains unclear. The length of the CDR3 is 15 residues. Trimming cost V 3 bases and J 2 bases, with 14 bases left between them. Germline V CDR1 and CDR2: LNHDA, SQIVND (reference sequence).

This clonotype was seen ten or more times. The chain recombines TRBV12-3 or TRBV12-4 with TRBJ2-1; a weak D match, TRBD2 (5 bases). Trimming pared 2 bases from V and 10 bases from J, leaving 9 bases between. The length of the CDR3 is 12 residues. The CDR3: CASSLTSGEQFF. Here the CDR3 DNA reads TGTGCCAGCAGTTTAACTTCGGGAGAGCAGTTCTTC.

The rearrangement joins TRBV7-2 to TRBJ2-7, with 9 bases that match TRBD1. V lost 6 bases to trimming and J lost 4 bases; unmatched junction nucleotides: 22. Germline V gene lookup returns CDR1 SGHTA and CDR2 FQGNSA. The CDR3 totals 19 residues. The CDR3 bases are TGTGCCAGCAGTTCCTTGACCGCCAACCGGGACAGGGCTGAGTACGAGCAGTACTTC. Its translation is CASSSLTANRDRAEYEQYF.

V gene TRBV6-4 combines with J gene TRBJ1-1; 7 bases are a match to TRBD1. CDR3 length equals 14 residues. Germline lookup yields CDR1 MRHNA and CDR2 SNTAGT. Unmatched junction bases numbered 6, after V lost 6 bases and J lost 2 bases. CDR3 region: CASRNQGENTEAFF. The CDR3 nucleotides read TGTGCCAGCAGGAACCAGGGGGAAAACACTGAAGCTTTCTTT.

This clonotype was picked up a small number of times. V usage is TRBV6-5 and J usage is TRBJ1-6, with 7 bases lining up with TRBD1. The CDR3 totals 14 residues. Germline trimming cut 5 bases from V and 10 bases from J; bases unmatched to any gene: 8. CDR1 is MNHEY, CDR2 SVGAGI, per germline. CDR3 DNA: TGTGCCAGCAGTGTTGATAGGGGGCGATCACCCCTCCACTTT. Translated: CASSVDRGRSPLHF.

CDR3 DNA: TGCGCCAGCAGCCGTGACAGGGCCCAAGAGACCCAGTACTTC. This encodes CASSRDRAQETQYF. V and J are TRBV5-1 and TRBJ2-5, with 7 bases that match TRBD1. The trim removed 4 bases at V and 1 base at J, leaving 4 bases unmatched. This CDR3 spans 14 amino acids. The germline V gene encodes CDR1 SGHRS and CDR2 YFSETQ.

The rearrangement links TRBV5-1 to TRBJ2-3; 7 bases agree with TRBD2. With V trimmed by 4 bases and J by 1 base, 6 bases remained unmatched. Germline V lookup: CDR1 SGHRS, CDR2 YFSETQ. CDR3 length equals 15 residues. In nucleotides, the CDR3 is TGCGCCAGCAGCGGGGGGGGTCGGGGCACAGATACGCAGTATTTT. Translated, it gives CASSGGGRGTDTQYF.

In the case of this clonotype: This may be a read error, as it is one base from a much larger clone. This CDR3 is CATGRSRGGTDTQYF. CDR3 DNA sequence: TGTGCCACCGGCAGATCCAGGGGGGGCACAGATACGCAGTATTTT. This chain connects TRBV15 to TRBJ2-3, with a weak D call TRBD1 (7 bases). CDR1 and CDR2 (germline): LNHNV, YYDKDF (reference sequence). This CDR3 is 15 amino acids long.